This T cell receptor beta chain was sequenced during a study of blood T cell repertoires in COVID-19. Study context: T cells, B-cell-depleted T cells, or PBMCs supplied cDNA or gDNA.

The CDR3 runs to 13 residues. The germline CDR1 and CDR2 sequences are SNHLY and FYNNEI. V was shortened by 9 bases and J by 5 bases, with 16 bases between the two germline ends. Only in-frame clones appear in the TCRdb table, and some are missing; sequencing was by immunoSEQ multiplex PCR. The sample has around 250,000 clones; 70% to 85% are singletons. Sequenced sample: PBMCs or T cells enriched from blood (not recorded which). The clonotype was recovered from a man aged 35-49 years who had recovered from COVID-19. The chain has TRBV2 and TRBJ1-1; D uncertain. The CDR3 here is CASRSAARTEAFF. CDR3 in DNA: TGTGCCAGTCGTTCCGCCGCGAGGACTGAAGCTTTCTTT.